Detailed here is one T cell receptor beta chain. Trimming pared 3 bases from V and 2 bases from J, leaving 15 bases between. Germline CDR1 and CDR2: SGHRS and YFSETQ. The CDR3 has 16 residues. The sample comes from a study of blood T cell repertoires in COVID-19. Study summary: Samples representing acute and convalescent COVID-19 were sourced from the United States, Italy and Spain. T cells, B-cell-depleted T cells, or PBMCs supplied cDNA or gDNA.

In the authors' workflow: Amplification of reference gene primers was used by the study to estimate nucleated cell counts. The assay was immunoSEQ multiplex PCR, and TCRdb's table has in-frame clones only and misses some. That table gives V, J and clone size, and the DNA gave D and trimming. The table lists more than 150,000 clones, 80% to 85% of them singletons. The sequenced sample was peripheral blood. This TCR was sampled from a woman between 35 and 50 years old with acute or convalescent COVID-19. The chain carries TRBV5-1 and TRBJ2-1, with D maybe TRBD2 (5 bases). The CDR3 DNA reads as TGCGCCAGCAGCTCTTCGGAGCCCGGGGCCTACAATGAGCAGTTCTTC. Encoded protein: CASSSSEPGAYNEQFF.